This T cell receptor (beta chain) was sequenced for a study of shared clonotypes between healthy human individuals (dated by TCRdb to about 2020). Notes on the research overall: The cohort included three men and a couple of women between 18 and 49 years of age. The study deeply sequenced blood TCR repertoires of five healthy adults to estimate repertoire size and the extent of clonotype sharing between individuals. To increase sequencing depth and limit assay-specific biases, TCR repertoire library preparation and sequencing were carried out by different laboratories using diverse techniques. Leukapheresis yielded between about 0.8 and 9.5 billion PBMCs per donor. Overall results and qualifications from the work: Sampling was restricted to blood, and TCR repertoires in tissues likely differ from the TCR repertoires found in blood. Pairwise subsampling led to the expectation that sequencing depth would affect the degree of clonotype sharing among donors. Because the study included a small number of donors, the genetic and exposure-history diversity represented was limited.

Donors were healthy HIV-negative adults with no recently reported acute infections or vaccinations. Every donor was a Caucasian adult residing in Nashville, Tennessee, USA. For unsorted samples, about 85 million PBMCs were counted and genomic DNA was extracted with the QIAamp DNA Blood Mini kit. After blood collection by leukapheresis, PBMCs were isolated using Ficoll-Histopaque density gradient centrifugation and then cryopreserved in the vapor phase of liquid nitrogen. Using the deep immunoSEQ assay, TCR CDR3 regions were amplified from genomic DNA by multiplex PCR. Extracted genomic DNA from each cell subset was spread evenly across all wells of several immunoSEQ 96-well plates, with each plate serving as a replicate. Each replicate PCR for unsorted PBMC received approximately 0.3 ug genomic DNA, equal to 25,000 to 35,000 T cell genomes. Genomic DNA from unsorted PBMC was sequenced over ten immunoSEQ deep assay plates. Purified libraries were quantified with a Qubit 3.0 fluorometer, sized on a Bioanalyzer 2100, and re-quantified with the KAPA Library Quantification kit. A separate single-read 150-cycle Illumina NextSeq 550 flow cell was used to sequence each immunoSEQ 96-well plate. Turning to the authors' computational methods: Because only junctional sequences without quality scores were contained in the immunoSEQ output, filtering matching that applied to full-length reads could not be performed. To assign V/J genes and CDR3, sequences were annotated using PyIR, a Python wrapper for IgBLAST v1.9, with IMGT germline references. Reads with weak V/J assignments (E-value above 1e-6), missing CDR3, stop codons, out-of-frame junctions, or ambiguous translated residues were removed. A V3J clonotype was defined by an identical inferred V gene, J gene, and CDR3 amino acid sequence. The percentage overlap between two repertoires was calculated by dividing the number of shared unique clonotypes by the size of the smaller repertoire. Richness of each repertoire was evaluated using RTK rarefaction, the Chao1 estimator, and Recon v2.1 estimates of unobserved clonotypes. TCRdb carries this immuneACCESS record with in-frame sequences only. Its versions omit some clonotypes, under half of them owing to an unresolved V gene in the studies checked, with the rest unexplained. The V and J calls and clone size were taken over from that table, and D and trimming were inferred from the DNA. The sample includes about half a million clones, with 79% observed a single time. Together, the top ten hold about an eighth of the sample.

On this clone: Its antigen target is currently unknown. There are no base qualities to consult, and no much larger clone falls within one base.

The specimen was PBMCs. The source of this sequence is a woman aged 35 to 49 in good health. Some clones in this sample may be carry-over from other donors' samples.

Here the CDR3 is given as CASSSGTAGNTIYF. DNA sequence: TGCGCCAGCAGCTCCGGGACAGCTGGAAACACCATATATTTT. The chain links TRBV5-1 with TRBJ1-3; the central 7 bases match TRBD1. The germline V end is reduced by 3 bases and the J end by 2 bases; junction bases left unmatched: 2. Including cysteine and phenylalanine, the CDR3 has 14 amino acids. Just the 42-base CDR3 DNA is kept, in frame starting at base 1. CDR1 and CDR2 are read off the germline V gene as SGHRS and YFSETQ.